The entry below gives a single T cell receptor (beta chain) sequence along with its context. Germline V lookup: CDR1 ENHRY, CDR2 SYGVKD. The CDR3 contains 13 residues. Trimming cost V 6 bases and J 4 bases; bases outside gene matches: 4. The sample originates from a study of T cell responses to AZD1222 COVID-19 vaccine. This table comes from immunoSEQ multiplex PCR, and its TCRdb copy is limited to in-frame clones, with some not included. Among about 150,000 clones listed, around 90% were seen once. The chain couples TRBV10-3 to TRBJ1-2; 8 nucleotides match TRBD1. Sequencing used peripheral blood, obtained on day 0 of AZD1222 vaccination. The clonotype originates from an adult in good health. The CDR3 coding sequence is TGTGCCATCAGCCTGGACAGGGCCTATGGCTACACCTTC. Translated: CAISLDRAYGYTF.